These 3 T cell receptor beta chains originate from one sample sequenced in a study of cytomegalovirus exposure and HLA in healthy donors. Some clones are missing from TCRdb's copy, which holds only in-frame ones; the method was immunoSEQ multiplex PCR. The sample lists some 350,000 clones; approximately 86% were seen once. Sequencing was performed on PBMCs. The receptor source for this set is a woman in her 30s in good health and CMV-seropositive.

The V gene is TRBV11-2, the J gene TRBJ2-3, with TRBD1 matching over 10 bases. The CDR3 is 19 amino acids. V gave up 5 bases and J gave up 1 base; unmatched junction bases: 15. Germline-derived CDR1 and CDR2 are SGHAT and FQNNGV. The CDR3 region is CASSITPGQGIRGTDTQYF. CDR3 in DNA: TGTGCCAGCAGCATAACCCCGGGACAGGGGATTCGAGGCACAGATACGCAGTATTTT.

The V call is TRBV13, the J call TRBJ1-6; D perhaps matches TRBD1 (6 bases). There are 15 residues in the CDR3. CDR1 PRHDT and CDR2 FYEKMQ come from the germline V gene (reference sequence). V lost 2 bases, J lost 4 bases, and 9 bases lay in between. Here the CDR3 DNA reads TGTGCCAGCAGCTTACAGGGGAATTATAATTCACCCCTCCACTTT. This translates into CASSLQGNYNSPLHF.

The V and J genes are TRBV14 and TRBJ1-1; tentative D call: TRBD1 (5 bases). CDR3 size: 15 residues. V was trimmed by 4 bases and J by 0 bases, leaving 12 bases between them. Per the germline V gene, CDR1 is SGHDN and CDR2 is FVKESK. The CDR3 here is CASSLTRGVNTEAFF. CDR3 nucleotides: TGTGCCAGCAGCCTCACTCGGGGGGTGAACACTGAAGCTTTCTTT.